Each of the 22 T cell receptor delta chains below was sequenced from the same sample in a study of γδ T cells in repeated Plasmodium falciparum infection. Vgamma9/Vdelta2+ and Vdelta2-negative gammadelta T cells were flow-sorted from PBMC for bulk sequencing. TCRdb re-called the multiplex PCR reads through CATT. The sample lists tens of thousands of delta-chain clones; over 0.75% were seen once. The sample consisted of gamma-delta T cells from blood. The receptor source for this set is a pool of human donors (malaria-infected and uninfected, not separated).

This clone is judged medium-sized (0.01 to 0.1%). The same CDR3 can be traced to other DNA sequences in this sample. The chain uses TRDV1 and TRDJ1; 8 bases agree with TRDD3. CDR1 TSWWSYY and CDR2 QGS come from the germline V gene. J lost 11 bases, V lost 0 bases, and 14 bases had no gene match. This CDR3 has 16 residues. Written as DNA, the CDR3 is TGTGCTCTTGGGGAACTCGCGTACCGTACTGGGGGCCGCCTCATCTTT. Residues: CALGELAYRTGGRLIF.

Note on this clone: The translation of this DNA and the TCRdb protein of a much larger clone differ at residue 3, probably owing to a read error; the protein shown here is translated from the DNA. The chain joins TRDV1 to TRDJ1, with D perhaps TRDD3 (7 bases). There are 18 residues in the CDR3. The germline gives CDR1 TSWWSYY, CDR2 QGS. The CDR3 sequence: CAIGELILRLGGTDKLIF. In DNA form, the CDR3 reads TGTGCTATTGGGGAACTAATCCTACGTCTGGGGGGGACCGATAAACTCATCTTT.

This clone occurred a few times. Since a far larger clone is one base different, this is likely a read error. The DNA is left out, because the CDR3 cannot be placed on it with certainty; the CDR3 is given as TCRdb lists it. Other DNA sequences in this sample translate to the same CDR3. The J gene has no call, while the V gene is TRDV1; the listed D gene, TRDD3, was not tested against the DNA. With termini counted, the CDR3 has 18 amino acids. Germline V gene sequence: CDR1 TSWWSYY, CDR2 QGS. CDR3 residues: CALWSRTGGYAGTDKLIF.

Remarks on this clone: The protein that TCRdb holds for this DNA derives from a much larger clone and differs from the translated DNA at residue 11, which likely indicates a read error; the protein shown here is translated from the DNA. The gene calls are TRDV2 and TRDJ1; 9 nucleotides line up with TRDD3. The J gene is not listed in TCRdb, so it was assigned here from a DNA match to germline. Germline-derived CDR1 and CDR2 are GEAIGNYY and EKD. V was pared by 0 bases and J by 0 bases, with 10 bases of the junction left unmatched. The CDR3 has 18 residues. The CDR3 sequence: CACDTRGIPTHHTDKLIF. In nucleotides, the CDR3 is TGTGCCTGTGACACCCGGGGGATACCCACCCACCACACCGATAAACTCATCTTT.

About this clone: This likely stems from a read error, as it lies one base from a far larger clone. The same CDR3 arises from other DNA sequences in this sample as well. The rearrangement joins TRDV1 to TRDJ1; 8 nucleotides match TRDD3. TCRdb supplies no J gene; here it was assigned by aligning the nucleotide sequence to germline. The germline gives CDR1 TSWWSYY, CDR2 QGS. CDR3 length equals 19 residues. This CDR3 reads CALGELAWALGDPRDKLIF. The CDR3 bases are TGTGCCCTTGGGGAACTCGCCTGGGCTCTGGGGGACCCTCGGGATAAACTCATCTTT.

The sample holds many counts of this clone. The rearrangement joins TRDV2 to TRDJ3; D is uncertain. V was cut by 5 bases and J by 0 bases, with 13 bases left in between. CDR3 length: 17 amino acids. Per the germline V gene, CDR1 is GEAIGNYY and CDR2 is EKD. The CDR3 coding sequence is TGTGCCTGTGCCGAAGGACGGAGCTCCTGGGACACCCGACAGATGTTTTTC. It yields the protein CACAEGRSSWDTRQMFF.

Note on this clone: The translation of this DNA and the TCRdb protein of a much larger clone differ at residue 17, probably owing to a read error; the protein shown here is translated from the DNA. This chain connects TRDV1 to TRDJ1, with a tentative D call TRDD3 (6 bases). The CDR3 consists of 19 residues. From germline, CDR1 is TSWWSYY and CDR2 QGS. CDR3 loop: CALGEPPLRARGNGNKPIF. As DNA, the CDR3 is TGTGCTCTTGGGGAACCGCCCCTACGTGCGCGGGGGAACGGGAATAAACCCATCTTT.

The table lists this clone with a few counts. The TCRdb protein, from a much larger clone, departs from this DNA's translation at residue 16, likely by read error; the protein shown derives from the DNA. The V call is TRDV1, the J call TRDJ1; 12 nucleotides line up with TRDD3. As TCRdb names no J gene, one was assigned here on the basis of a DNA match to germline. CDR3 size: 21 residues. CDR1 and CDR2 (germline): TSWWSYY, QGS. V lost 3 bases, J lost 2 bases, and 19 bases stayed unmatched. The CDR3 region is CALGDRPSRHWGIPMTDKLIF. In DNA, the CDR3 is TGTGCTCTTGGGGACCGGCCTTCTCGCCACTGGGGGATACCCATGACCGATAAACTCATCTTT.

As concerns this clone: A far bigger clonotype differs at one base, so this is likely a read error. This CDR3 is also generated by other DNA sequences in the sample. V gene TRDV1 combines with J gene TRDJ4; D is unclear. Matching the DNA to germline supplied the J gene, which TCRdb does not give. Trimming removed 4 bases from V and 3 bases from J, with 12 bases in between. Germline V lookup: CDR1 TSWWSYY, CDR2 QGS. The CDR3 consists of 13 residues. CDR3 residues: CALGALLRGPLIF. In DNA form, the CDR3 reads TGTGCTCTTGGGGCCCTGCTTCGTGGACCCCTGATCTTT.

This clone was counted between two and nine times. The mismatch at residue 9 between this DNA's translation and the TCRdb protein of a much larger clone likely reflects a read error; the protein shown is translated from the DNA. This chain links TRDV1 with TRDJ1; TRDD2 might be the D (5 bases). Because TCRdb records no J gene, it was assigned here through a match of the DNA to germline. Trimming took off 4 bases at V and 0 bases at J, with 15 bases between the two ends. Per germline, CDR1 TSWWSYY and CDR2 QGS. This CDR3 is built from 16 residues. CDR3: CALGGRSASHTDKLIF. Here the CDR3 DNA reads TGTGCTCTTGGGGGCCGCTCCGCTTCCCACACCGATAAACTCATCTTT.

The table lists this clone with a few counts. The protein in TCRdb stems from a much larger clone and differs at residue 13 from this DNA's translation, likely a read error; here the protein is translated from the DNA. The V and J genes are TRDV1 and TRDJ1; TRDD3 is a possible D gene (7 bases). The J gene is not listed in TCRdb, so it was assigned here from a DNA match to germline. CDR1 and CDR2 (germline): TSWWSYY, QGS. Between the trimmed V and J ends, which lost 5 bases and 0 bases, there was a span of 37 bases. This CDR3 spans 23 amino acids. The CDR3 region has the DNA TGTGCTCTTGGGAGGATCGTTCCTAAGTGGGGCCGGACGATGGGGGGATACACCGATAAACTCATCTTT. Amino acids: CALGRIVPKWGRTMGGYTDKLIF.

This clone has just a few counts. A read error is the likely source, as a far larger clone sits one nucleotide away. Other nucleotide sequences from this sample produce the same CDR3. The chain carries TRDV1 and TRDJ1; 8 bases agree with TRDD3. V trimming: 3 bases; J trimming: 0 bases; junction bases outside the gene matches: 21. Per germline, CDR1 TSWWSYY and CDR2 QGS. The CDR3 sequence is 21 residues long. DNA of the CDR3: TGTGCTCTTGGGGAGAGGATCCGACCTGGGGGACTCTCACAGTACACCGATAAACTCATCTTT. Translating gives CALGERIRPGGLSQYTDKLIF.

Concerning this clone itself: TCRdb shows a much larger clone's protein in place of this DNA's translation, and the two differ at residue 7, likely through a read error; the protein shown is translated from the DNA. The chain uses TRDV2 and TRDJ1; perhaps TRDD3 as D (6 bases). The J gene was not available in TCRdb and was assigned here by matching the DNA to germline segments. This CDR3 contains 23 residues. CDR1 GEAIGNYY and CDR2 EKD come from the germline V gene. V lost 1 base and J lost 7, with 42 bases in between. The CDR3: CACDTGAYRYYMGGTAGPSKLIF. In nucleotides, the CDR3 is TGTGCCTGTGACACGGGAGCTTACCGGTATTACATGGGGGGCACCGCCGGACCATCTAAACTCATCTTT.

Remarks on this clone: This DNA translates differently at residue 7 from the TCRdb protein, which is that of a much larger clone; a read error is likely, and the protein shown is the DNA's own translation. V usage is TRDV2 and J usage is TRDJ1; 8 bases agree with TRDD3. The J gene is absent in TCRdb and was assigned here via DNA matching to germline. The CDR3 runs 16 residues. Germline lookup yields CDR1 GEAIGNYY and CDR2 EKD. V gave up 1 base and J gave up 0 bases; unmatched junction bases: 6. Written as DNA, the CDR3 is TGTGCCTGTGACACGATGTGGGATACGGACACCGATAAACTCATCTTT. It encodes CACDTMWDTDTDKLIF.

In this sample, this clone turned up a few times. TCRdb assigns this DNA the protein of a much larger clone, which departs from its translation at residues 6 and 7; this likely reflects a read error, and the protein shown comes from translating the DNA. This chain joins TRDV2 and TRDJ1, with D perhaps TRDD3 (5 bases). Germline V gene sequence: CDR1 GEAIGNYY, CDR2 EKD. The V and J ends lost 4 bases and 4 bases respectively, with 21 bases between them. The CDR3 is made up of 16 amino acids. CDR3 DNA sequence: TGTGCCTGTGATGGTGCTAGGGGACGTAACTACGATAAACTCATCTTT. Translation: CACDGARGRNYDKLIF.

Details on this clone: This probably arose from a read error, given a far larger clone one base away. The sample has other DNA sequences that encode this CDR3 too. V usage is TRDV1 and J usage is TRDJ1; 9 bases line up with TRDD3. The CDR3 totals 18 residues. Looked up from germline, CDR1 is TSWWSYY and CDR2 is QGS. The DNA for the CDR3 is TGTGCTCTTGGGGACCCCTTTCCTGCAGTCTGGGGATACGATAAGCTCATCTTT. Amino acids: CALGDPFPAVWGYDKLIF.

This clone occurred many times. The sample holds other DNA sequences that translate to the same CDR3. The rearrangement links TRDV1 to TRDJ1, with TRDD3 matching over 7 bases. Trimming removed 2 bases from V and 3 bases from J; junction bases left unmatched: 21. The germline V gene has CDR1 TSWWSYY and CDR2 QGS. This CDR3 region has 20 residues. CDR3 residues: CALGEWGRSWARLRADKLIF. The CDR3 DNA reads TGTGCTCTTGGGGAATGGGGGAGGTCCTGGGCCCGACTCAGAGCCGATAAACTCATCTTT.

This clone occurred a few times. J is TRDJ1 and V is TRDV2; TRDD3 aligns across 8 bases. TCRdb records no J gene; here it was assigned by comparing the DNA to germline. The V and J ends lost 4 bases and 0 bases, in that order; junction bases with no gene match: 18. Per germline, CDR1 GEAIGNYY and CDR2 EKD. The CDR3 is 19 residues long. CDR3 sequence reads: CACEQLGVTVGPYTDKLIF. CDR3 coding DNA: TGTGCCTGTGAGCAACTGGGGGTCACCGTAGGCCCGTACACCGATAAACTCATCTTT.

Remarks on this clone: TCRdb lists the protein of a much larger clone for this DNA, which differs at residue 12, so this is likely a read error; the protein given here is translated from the DNA itself. V is TRDV1 and J is TRDJ1; a weak D match, TRDD2 (9 bases). The J gene is not listed in TCRdb, so it was assigned here from a DNA match to germline. Trimming removed 2 bases at V and 0 bases at J, with 37 bases between. The CDR3 totals 24 residues. The germline gives CDR1 TSWWSYY, CDR2 QGS. This CDR3 is CALGEKVSPFLPHYWGPDTDKLIF. The CDR3 nucleotides are TGTGCTCTTGGGGAAAAGGTGAGCCCCTTCCTACCACATTACTGGGGGCCGGACACCGATAAACTCATCTTT.

As for this clone: The protein in TCRdb stems from a much larger clone and differs at residue 14 from this DNA's translation, likely a read error; here the protein is translated from the DNA. J is TRDJ1 and V is TRDV1, with 11 bases matching TRDD3. Germline V gene lookup returns CDR1 TSWWSYY and CDR2 QGS. The length of the CDR3 is 15 residues. This chain's CDR3 is CALGGPGGYWAELTF. CDR3 sequence (DNA): TGTGCTCTTGGGGGGCCTGGGGGATACTGGGCGGAACTCACCTTT.

In this sample, this clone turned up a few times. This probably arose from a read error, given a far larger clone one base away. Other DNA sequences from this sample encode an identical CDR3 as well. This rearrangement joins TRDV1 to TRDJ1; D is unresolved. No J gene is reported in TCRdb; it was inferred here by comparing the DNA with germline. The germline V and J ends were trimmed by 2 bases and 0 bases, with 34 bases remaining between them. The CDR3 contains 23 residues. CDR1 and CDR2 from the germline V gene are TSWWSYY and QGS. CDR3: CALGERRILRLREYDGYTDKLIF. CDR3 bases: TGTGCTCTTGGGGAAAGGAGGATCTTACGTTTACGGGAGTACGACGGGTACACCGATAAACTCATCTTT.

In this sample, this clone turned up a few times. TCRdb's entry gives the protein of a much larger clone, which mismatches this DNA's translation at residue 12, likely from a read error; the protein reported here is translated from the DNA. The chain links TRDV1 to TRDJ1; no firm D call. The J gene, missing from TCRdb, was assigned here through DNA to germline matching. Germline V gene sequence: CDR1 TSWWSYY, CDR2 QGS. Trimming removed 2 bases at V and 1 base at J, with 20 bases between. This CDR3 contains 18 residues. CDR3 in amino acids: CALGEIAQVVPLTDKLIF. The CDR3 coding sequence is TGTGCTCTTGGGGAAATTGCTCAAGTCGTCCCCCTCACCGATAAACTCATCTTT.